The 25 T cell receptor beta chains below were found in one sample sequenced in a study of T cell changes during pregnancy in multiple sclerosis. Profiling relied on immunoSEQ multiplex PCR, and the TCRdb table lists in-frame clones only, not all of them. This sample has some 54,000 clones, with around 93% found just once. The specimen was peripheral blood, collected after pregnancy. The source is a female donor with multiple sclerosis, enrolled in a pregnancy study.

This rearrangement joins TRBV27 to TRBJ2-7; 9 bases line up with TRBD2. Germline values: CDR1 MNHEY, CDR2 SMNVEV (reference sequence). The J segment lost 1 base and the V segment lost 7 bases, leaving 11 bases of the junction unmatched. The CDR3 extends over 16 amino acids. DNA of the CDR3: TGTGCCAGCAAACCTCATAGCGGGAGTGGGTCCTACGAGCAGTACTTC. Translating it yields CASKPHSGSGSYEQYF.

This clone was seen a handful of times. The V call is TRBV9, the J call TRBJ1-1; 11 bases map to TRBD1. Germline CDR1 and CDR2: SGDLS and YYNGEE. Losses at the gene ends were 0 bases for V and 1 base for J; bases not matched to a gene: 2. This CDR3 is 16 amino acids long. CDR3 nucleotides: TGTGCCAGCAGCGTAGATGGGACAGGGGGGAACACTGAAGCTTTCTTT. This encodes CASSVDGTGGNTEAFF.

The rearrangement links TRBV15 to TRBJ2-7, with 8 bases matching TRBD1. J was trimmed by 0 bases and V by 6 bases; bases with no gene match: 4. CDR1 and CDR2 from the germline V gene are LNHNV and YYDKDF (reference sequence). CDR3 size: 14 residues. CDR3 sequence: CATSLQGASYEQYF. CDR3 coding DNA: TGTGCCACCAGTTTGCAGGGGGCCTCCTACGAGCAGTACTTC.

The chain joins TRBV11-3 to TRBJ2-1, with 14 bases identical to TRBD2. CDR3 size: 15 residues. V was clipped by 5 bases and J by 6 bases; unmatched bases: 3. The V gene's germline CDR1 is SGHNT and CDR2 YENEEA. The CDR3 bases are TGTGCCAGCAGCAGGGGACTAGCGGGAGTCAATGAGCAGTTCTTC. Translating it yields CASSRGLAGVNEQFF.

The gene calls are TRBV6-4 and TRBJ2-3, with 8 positions matching TRBD2. This CDR3 region has 16 residues. Germline assignment: CDR1 MRHNA and CDR2 SNTAGT. The V segment lost 5 bases and the J segment 0 bases; nucleotides outside the gene matches: 7. CDR3 region: CASSSLAASSTDTQYF. The DNA for the CDR3 is TGTGCCAGCAGTTCACTAGCGGCATCTAGCACAGATACGCAGTATTTT.

CDR3 residues: CASSVDRGYGYTF. The CDR3 nucleotides are TGTGCCAGCAGCGTGGACAGGGGCTATGGCTACACCTTC. This chain links TRBV11-3 with TRBJ1-2; 9 positions agree with TRBD1. The CDR3 contains 13 residues. After removal of 5 bases from V and 4 bases from J, the junction contained 2 bases not matched to a gene. Looked up from germline, CDR1 is SGHNT and CDR2 is YENEEA.

The rearrangement links TRBV15 to TRBJ2-2, with TRBD1 matching over 8 bases. Germline lookup yields CDR1 LNHNV and CDR2 YYDKDF (reference sequence). The junction had 8 bases not matched to a gene; V was cut back by 8 bases and J by 3 bases. The CDR3 extends over 15 amino acids. The CDR3 region has the DNA TGTGCCACCCAAAGGCAGGGGGCGGACACCGGGGAGCTGTTTTTT. Protein product: CATQRQGADTGELFF.

The chain uses TRBV11-3 and TRBJ2-3, with TRBD2 matching over 11 bases. V shed 5 bases, J shed 1 base, and the junction held 8 bases outside the gene matches. CDR3 length equals 17 residues. Germline assignment: CDR1 SGHNT and CDR2 YENEEA. CDR3 in amino acids: CASSPGLAGTGTDTQYF. In DNA, the CDR3 is TGTGCCAGCAGCCCCGGACTAGCGGGTACGGGCACAGATACGCAGTATTTT. The variable domain in full, completed from reference TRBV11-3 and TRBJ2-3, reads EAGVVQSPRYKIIEKKQPVAFWCNPISGHNTLYWYLQNLGQGPELLIRYENEEAVDDSQLPKDRFSAERLKGVDSTLKIQPAELGDSAVYLCASSPGLAGTGTDTQYFGPGTRLTVL.

The rearrangement uses TRBV7-3 and TRBJ2-7; 10 bases match TRBD1. With 4 bases clipped from V and 7 bases from J, the junction kept 7 bases outside the gene matches. This CDR3 is built from 14 residues. The germline CDR1 and CDR2 sequences are SGHTA and FQGTGA. CDR3 sequence (DNA): TGTGCCAGCAGCTCTGGGACAGGGGCCCGGGAGCAGTACTTC. It specifies CASSSGTGAREQYF.

This chain uses TRBV28 with TRBJ2-4, with 9 nucleotides matching TRBD1. The CDR3 runs to 17 residues. Germline loops: CDR1 MDHEN, CDR2 SYDVKM. The ends lost 6 bases at V and 1 base at J; junction bases unmatched: 10. In DNA form, the CDR3 reads TGTGCCAGCAGCTGGGGGACAGGGCAGGTGGCCAAAAACATTCAGTACTTC. Protein: CASSWGTGQVAKNIQYF.

The rearrangement links TRBV6-1 to TRBJ2-2; TRBD2 matches at 7 bases. Looked up from germline, CDR1 is MNHNS and CDR2 is SASEGT. V lost 7 bases to trimming and J lost 8 bases; unmatched junction nucleotides: 13. The CDR3 runs to 15 residues. In nucleotides, the CDR3 is TGTGCCAGCATTAAGCGGGGCAGGGCCTATGGGGAGCTGTTTTTT. Protein sequence: CASIKRGRAYGELFF.

The V gene is TRBV7-9, the J gene TRBJ2-7, with 14 bases that match TRBD2. Germline CDR1 SEHNR, CDR2 FQNEAQ (reference sequence). The CDR3 has 17 amino acids. V trimming: 4 bases; J trimming: 6 bases; junction bases outside the gene matches: 11. The CDR3 loop is CASSSLTSGRALGEQYF. CDR3 DNA sequence: TGTGCCAGCAGCTCCCTGACTAGCGGGAGGGCCCTGGGCGAGCAGTACTTC.

V and J are TRBV7-9 and TRBJ2-5; TRBD2 matches at 11 bases. This CDR3 spans 14 amino acids. The trim removed 4 bases at V and 4 bases at J, leaving 2 bases unmatched. Germline CDR1 reads SEHNR; CDR2 reads FQNEAQ (reference sequence). The CDR3 DNA sequence: TGTGCCAGCAGCTATAGCGGGAGGGGAGAGACCCAGTACTTC. This gives the protein CASSYSGRGETQYF.

With respect to this clone: The junction and the germline gene differ at one end; a read error may be behind it. The V and J genes are TRBV6-5 and TRBJ2-5, with 10 bases matching TRBD1. Germline lookup yields CDR1 MNHEY and CDR2 SVGAGI. The CDR3 runs 16 residues. The CDR3 sequence: CAGSYPPGQGIGTQYF. The CDR3 bases are TGTGCCGGCAGTTACCCACCGGGACAGGGGATAGGGACCCAGTACTTC.

The rearrangement links TRBV4-1 to TRBJ2-3; 12 positions match TRBD2. Trimming cost V 0 bases and J 4 bases; bases outside gene matches: 5. The CDR3 covers 17 residues. The germline gives CDR1 MGHRA, CDR2 YSYEKL. CDR3 sequence: CASSQETSGSWADTQYF. The CDR3 bases are TGCGCCAGCAGCCAAGAGACTAGCGGGAGTTGGGCAGATACGCAGTATTTT.

The gene calls are TRBV5-4 and TRBJ2-1; D is undetermined. CDR1 SGHNT and CDR2 YYREEE come from the germline V gene (reference sequence). The CDR3 runs 14 residues. V gave up 2 bases and J gave up 5 bases, with 11 bases separating them. The CDR3 loop reads CASSFGLIDNEQFF. CDR3 in DNA: TGTGCCAGCAGCTTTGGCCTGATTGACAATGAGCAGTTCTTC.

The chain uses TRBV30 and TRBJ2-7, with TRBD1 identical over 8 bases. V was clipped by 3 bases and J by 6 bases; unmatched bases: 10. Germline CDR1 and CDR2: GTSNPN and SVGIG (reference sequence). This CDR3 has 14 residues. CDR3: CAWREDREQGEQYF. The CDR3 DNA is TGTGCCTGGAGAGAGGACAGGGAACAGGGCGAGCAGTACTTC. Full variable domain (remainder filled in from reference TRBV30 and TRBJ2-7): SQTIHQWPATLVQPVGSPLSLECTVEGTSNPNLYWYRQAAGRGLQLLFYSVGIGQISSEVPQNLSASRPQDRQFILSSKKLLLSDSGFYLCAWREDREQGEQYFGPGTRLTVT.

The rearrangement links TRBV19 to TRBJ2-1, with 13 bases matching TRBD2. The trim removed 6 bases at V and 0 bases at J, leaving 8 bases unmatched. The germline CDR1 and CDR2 sequences are LNHDA and SQIVND (reference sequence). The CDR3 contains 18 residues. This CDR3 reads CASSRDGTSGISYNEQFF. CDR3 DNA: TGTGCCAGTAGCCGGGACGGGACTAGCGGGATCTCCTACAATGAGCAGTTCTTC.

This clone has just one count. The CDR3 sequence: CATSPRAGEADTQYF. Here the CDR3 DNA reads TGTGCCACTTCCCCTCGGGCGGGAGAAGCGGATACGCAGTATTTT. The chain joins TRBV27 to TRBJ2-3, with TRBD2 matching over 7 bases. The junction had 16 bases not matched to a gene; V was cut back by 10 bases and J by 6 bases. Germline loops: CDR1 MNHEY, CDR2 SMNVEV (reference sequence). The CDR3 extends over 15 amino acids.

J is TRBJ2-5 and V is TRBV14; the D is unclear. CDR3 size: 13 residues. Germline V gene data show CDR1 as SGHDN and CDR2 as FVKESK. The V end lost 2 bases, the J end lost 1 base, and 5 bases lay between the germline ends. The CDR3 bases are TGTGCCAGCAGCCAACAACTCCAAGAGACCCAGTACTTC. Protein sequence: CASSQQLQETQYF.

With respect to this clone: The junction departs from germline at one end; a sequencing error may be responsible. This sample includes further DNA sequences coding for the same CDR3. The chain joins TRBV2 to TRBJ1-4; 8 nucleotides match TRBD1. Germline CDR1 SNHLY, CDR2 FYNNEI. This CDR3 spans 14 amino acids. The CDR3 coding sequence is TGTGCCAGCAGGGGGACAGGCAAGGCCGAAAAATTGTTTTTT. This translates into CASRGTGKAEKLFF.

This rearrangement joins TRBV27 to TRBJ2-1; 9 nucleotides agree with TRBD2. Looked up from germline, CDR1 is MNHEY and CDR2 is SMNVEV (reference sequence). After removal of 2 bases from V and 4 bases from J, the junction contained 3 bases not matched to a gene. The CDR3 length is 15 residues. DNA for the CDR3: TGTGCCAGCAGTTTAGTTAGCGGGGGATACAATGAGCAGTTCTTC. It encodes CASSLVSGGYNEQFF.

V usage is TRBV5-4 and J usage is TRBJ2-7; TRBD1 might be the D (6 bases). Deletions cut 4 bases from V and 2 bases from J, with 13 bases between. CDR1 and CDR2 (germline): SGHNT, YYREEE (reference sequence). CDR3 length: 14 residues. DNA for the CDR3: TGTGCCAGCAGCGTTGGGGGCGCTACCTACGAGCAGTACTTC. Its translation is CASSVGGATYEQYF.

The chain uses TRBV11-3 and TRBJ2-7; 7 bases match TRBD1. V lost 1 base, J lost 2 bases, and 2 bases stayed unmatched. CDR3 length: 14 amino acids. Germline V CDR1 and CDR2: SGHNT, YENEEA. The CDR3 region has the DNA TGTGCCAGCAGCTTAGGGACAGGAACCTACGAGCAGTACTTC. This translates into CASSLGTGTYEQYF.

The V call is TRBV13, the J call TRBJ2-2; no firm D call. The V gene lost 6 bases and the J gene lost 1 base, with 12 bases spanning the gap. The length of the CDR3 is 15 residues. Germline CDR1 is PRHDT and CDR2 is FYEKMQ (reference sequence). The CDR3 spells CASSQGPGNTGELFF. In nucleotides, the CDR3 is TGTGCCAGCAGTCAAGGCCCAGGGAACACCGGGGAGCTGTTTTTT.